The 13 T cell receptor beta chains below were found in one sample sequenced in a study of blood T cells in healthy people across ages. Combining a sample-barcoded 5' primer with a J-beta primer mix, a second PCR ran for 7 to 11 cycles. MiXCR, applied by TCRdb to the 5' RACE reads, yields one record per CDR3 protein. The repertoire holds about 670,000 distinct CDR3 sequences, with about 51% as singletons. Sequencing was done on a sample of blood. All receptors derive from a woman older than 75 in good health.

The V call is TRBV6-6, the J call TRBJ2-1; D ambiguous. Germline CDR1 MNHNY, CDR2 SVGAGI (reference sequence). The V end lost 2 bases, the J end lost 4 bases, and 12 bases lay between the germline ends. This CDR3 has 15 amino acids. This CDR3 reads CASSYPEWGYNEQFF. CDR3 bases: TGTGCCAGCAGTTACCCGGAGTGGGGTTACAATGAGCAGTTCTTC.

Ten or more counts support this clonotype. The V call is TRBV20-1, the J call TRBJ1-1, with TRBD1 identical over 9 bases. V lost 4 bases, J lost 5 bases, and 5 bases stayed unmatched. The CDR3 totals 13 residues. Germline lookup yields CDR1 DFQATT and CDR2 SNEGSKA (reference sequence). The CDR3 DNA sequence: TGCAGTGCTAACCGGGACAGGGTAACTGAAGCTTTCTTT. Translated: CSANRDRVTEAFF.

This clonotype came up a few times. This may arise from a read error, as a much more abundant clone is one base away. The rearrangement links TRBV6-5 to TRBJ2-5; D remains unclear. Germline loops: CDR1 MNHEY, CDR2 SVGAGI. V was clipped by 2 bases and J by 11 bases, with 15 bases between them. The CDR3 is made up of 13 amino acids. The CDR3 region has the DNA TGTGCCAGCAGTTACGGGCAGCACAATGAGCAGTACTTC. It codes for CASSYGQHNEQYF.

This clonotype was picked up a small number of times. V usage is TRBV20-1 and J usage is TRBJ2-1, with 9 bases that match TRBD2. With the DNA end fitting TRBJ2-7 better, the J assignment may be wrong. Germline CDR1 and CDR2: DFQATT and SNEGSKA (reference sequence). The CDR3 length is 16 residues. DNA of the CDR3: TGCAGTGCCCTCACCTTTAGCGGGAGCTCCTACAATGAGCAGTACTTC. It yields the protein CSALTFSGSSYNEQYF.

V gene TRBV10-3 combines with J gene TRBJ2-3; D is undetermined. This CDR3 region has 12 residues. Germline V CDR1 and CDR2: ENHRY, SYGVKD. Trimming shortened V by 6 bases and J by 6 bases, and 10 bases separated the two germline ends. The chain's CDR3 is CAIRPDEDTQYF. The CDR3 region has the DNA TGTGCCATCAGACCTGACGAGGATACGCAGTATTTT.

This chain joins TRBV9 and TRBJ2-3; weak D call: TRBD1 (5 bases). Germline CDR1 SGDLS, CDR2 YYNGEE. The V and J ends lost 0 bases and 1 base respectively, with 12 bases between them. The CDR3 spans 16 residues. This chain's CDR3 is CASSVGGASRTDTQYF. Here the CDR3 DNA reads TGTGCCAGCAGCGTAGGTGGGGCGTCTCGCACAGATACGCAGTATTTT.

This clonotype has more than one count but fewer than ten. In DNA, the CDR3 is TGTGCCATCAGGGACAGGGTCTACGAGCAGTACTTC. It translates to CAIRDRVYEQYF. The genes are TRBV28 and TRBJ2-7; 9 bases fit TRBD1. The length of the CDR3 is 12 residues. Germline CDR1 MDHEN, CDR2 SYDVKM. The V gene end was trimmed by 10 bases and the J gene end by 3 bases; junction bases not matched to a gene: 4.

This clonotype has only a few counts. It may be a read error: a sequence one base away is much more abundant. The genes are TRBV20-1 and TRBJ2-3; 12 nucleotides align to TRBD2. This CDR3 has 17 amino acids. CDR1 is DFQATT, CDR2 SNEGSKA, per germline (reference sequence). The CDR3 reads CSTRDGGLAGSTDTQYF. The CDR3 region has the DNA TGCAGTACTAGAGATGGGGGACTAGCGGGTAGCACAGATACGCAGTATTTT.

This clonotype appeared a single time. This chain links TRBV15 with TRBJ1-2; D uncertain. Germline assignment: CDR1 LNHNV and CDR2 YYDKDF (reference sequence). Between the trimmed V and J ends, which lost 4 bases and 0 bases, there was a span of 12 bases. The CDR3 spans 15 residues. The CDR3 sequence is CATSNVPEPNYGYTF. CDR3 bases: TGTGCCACCAGCAACGTACCGGAGCCTAACTATGGCTACACCTTC.

Of note for this clonotype: This may be a read error, as it is one base from a much larger clone. The V gene is TRBV3-1, the J gene TRBJ2-1; either TRBD1 or TRBD2 may fit D (5 bases each). The CDR3 covers 15 residues. The germline V gene encodes CDR1 LGHDT and CDR2 YNNKEL (reference sequence). V lost 4 bases, J lost 0 bases, and 10 bases lay in between. The CDR3 region is CASSPWGSSYNEQFF. CDR3 DNA sequence: TGTGCCAGCAGCCCCTGGGGGAGCTCCTACAATGAGCAGTTCTTC.

On this clonotype itself: This may come from a read error, since a much larger clone is one base off. This chain connects TRBV2 to TRBJ1-6, with 8 bases identical to TRBD1. V gave up 6 bases and J gave up 5 bases; unmatched junction bases: 3. The CDR3 runs 14 residues. The V gene's germline CDR1 is SNHLY and CDR2 FYNNEI. The CDR3 coding sequence is TGTGCCAGCAGGAGGGGACAGGATAATTCACCCCTCCACTTT. Residues: CASRRGQDNSPLHF.

This clonotype was detected a few times. The rearrangement links TRBV20-1 to TRBJ1-2; tentatively, D is TRBD1 (5 bases). V was trimmed by 5 bases and J by 4 bases, leaving 14 bases between them. The germline V gene has CDR1 DFQATT and CDR2 SNEGSKA (reference sequence). There are 13 residues in the CDR3. CDR3 in DNA: TGCAGTGCTGGTGAAGGGGTAGGCTATGGCTACACCTTC. Its protein is CSAGEGVGYGYTF.

V gene TRBV2 combines with J gene TRBJ2-3; TRBD1 matches at 7 bases. V lost 1 base, J lost 2 bases, and 6 bases stayed unmatched. This CDR3 contains 16 residues. Germline CDR1 and CDR2: SNHLY and FYNNEI. The CDR3 region is CASSEGGGRNTDTQYF. As DNA, the CDR3 is TGTGCCAGCAGTGAAGGAGGGGGCCGGAACACAGATACGCAGTATTTT. The variable domain in full, with the rest retrieved from reference TRBV2 and TRBJ2-3, is EPEVTQTPSHQVTQMGQEVILRCVPISNHLYFYWYRQILGQKVEFLVSFYNNEISEKSEIFDDQFSVERPDGSNFTLKIRSTKLEDSAMYFCASSEGGGRNTDTQYFGPGTRLTVL.